This T cell receptor (beta chain) is from a study of blood T cell repertoires in COVID-19. Study overall: The samples span acute and convalescent COVID-19 from the United States, Italy and Spain. T cells, B-cell-depleted T cells, or PBMCs provided the cDNA or gDNA that served as material.

The CDR3 runs to 17 residues. Germline V gene sequence: CDR1 MNHEY, CDR2 SMNVEV (reference sequence). V lost 3 bases and J lost 1; bases outside the gene matches: 5. In the source study's methods: Reference gene primer amplification gave nucleated cell count estimates. The method was immunoSEQ multiplex PCR; TCRdb's version includes in-frame clones alone and lacks a portion of them. Clone size and V and J calls were adopted from that table, with D and trimming inferred from the DNA. The sample gives under 15,000 clones, around 90% of which show up once; more than 25% is in the top ten. This receptor was obtained from a woman in her 70s with active COVID-19. Sequenced sample: peripheral blood. The gene calls are TRBV27 and TRBJ2-2, with 10 bases lining up with TRBD2. Written as DNA, the CDR3 is TGTGCCAGCAGTTTGGTGACTAGCGGGTGGAACACCGGGGAGCTGTTTTTT. Protein sequence: CASSLVTSGWNTGELFF.